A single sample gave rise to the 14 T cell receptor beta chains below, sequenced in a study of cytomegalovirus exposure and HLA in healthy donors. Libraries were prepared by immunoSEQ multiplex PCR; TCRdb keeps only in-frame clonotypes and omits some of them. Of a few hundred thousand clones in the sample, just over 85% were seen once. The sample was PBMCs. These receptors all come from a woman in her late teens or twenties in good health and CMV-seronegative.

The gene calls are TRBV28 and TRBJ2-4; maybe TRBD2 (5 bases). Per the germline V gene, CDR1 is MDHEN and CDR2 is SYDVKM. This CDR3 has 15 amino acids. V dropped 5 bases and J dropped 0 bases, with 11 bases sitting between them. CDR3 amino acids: CASSQPGLAKNIQYF. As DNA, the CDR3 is TGTGCCAGCAGTCAACCTGGACTAGCCAAAAACATTCAGTACTTC.

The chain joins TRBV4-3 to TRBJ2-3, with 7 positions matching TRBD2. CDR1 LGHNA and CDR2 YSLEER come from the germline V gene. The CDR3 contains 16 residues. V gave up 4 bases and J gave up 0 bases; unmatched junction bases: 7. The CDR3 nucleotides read TGCGCCAGCAGCCGGCGGGAGACCTCTAGCACAGATACGCAGTATTTT. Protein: CASSRRETSSTDTQYF.

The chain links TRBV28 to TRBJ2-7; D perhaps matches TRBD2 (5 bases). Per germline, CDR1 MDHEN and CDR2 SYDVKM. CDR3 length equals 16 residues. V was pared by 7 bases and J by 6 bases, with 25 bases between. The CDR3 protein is CASKAGGPALLVEQYF. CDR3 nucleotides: TGTGCCAGCAAGGCCGGCGGGCCGGCCCTCCTAGTCGAGCAGTACTTC. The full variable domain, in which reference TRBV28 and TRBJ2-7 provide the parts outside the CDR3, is DVKVTQSSRYLVKRTGEKVFLECVQDMDHENMFWYRQDPGLGLRLIYFSYDVKMKEKGDIPEGYSVSREKKERFSLILESASTNQTSMYLCASKAGGPALLVEQYFGPGTRLTVT.

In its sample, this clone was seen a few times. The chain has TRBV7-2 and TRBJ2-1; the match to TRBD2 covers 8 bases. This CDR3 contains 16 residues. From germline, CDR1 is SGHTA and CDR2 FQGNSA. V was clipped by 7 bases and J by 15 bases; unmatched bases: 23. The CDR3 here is CASTQGAGVPARGRFF. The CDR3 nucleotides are TGTGCCAGCACCCAGGGAGCGGGAGTCCCCGCACGGGGCCGGTTCTTC.

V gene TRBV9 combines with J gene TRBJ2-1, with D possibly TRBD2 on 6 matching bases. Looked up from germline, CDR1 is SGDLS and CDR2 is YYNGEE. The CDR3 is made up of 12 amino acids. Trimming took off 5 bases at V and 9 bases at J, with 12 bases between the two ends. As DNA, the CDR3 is TGTGCCAGCAGGGCTAGCGCCGGTGAGCAGTTCTTC. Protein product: CASRASAGEQFF.

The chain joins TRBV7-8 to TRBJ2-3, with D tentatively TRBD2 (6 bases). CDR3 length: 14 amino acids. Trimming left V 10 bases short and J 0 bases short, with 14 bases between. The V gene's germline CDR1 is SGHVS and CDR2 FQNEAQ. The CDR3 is CATSTGSSTDTQYF. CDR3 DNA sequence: TGTGCCACTTCAACCGGGAGTAGCACAGATACGCAGTATTTT.

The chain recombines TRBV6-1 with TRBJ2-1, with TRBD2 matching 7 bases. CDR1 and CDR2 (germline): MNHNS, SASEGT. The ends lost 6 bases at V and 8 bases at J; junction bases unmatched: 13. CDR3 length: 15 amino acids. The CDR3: CASRRVGGSPDEQFF. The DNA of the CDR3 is TGTGCCAGCAGGAGGGTGGGCGGGAGCCCTGATGAGCAGTTCTTC.

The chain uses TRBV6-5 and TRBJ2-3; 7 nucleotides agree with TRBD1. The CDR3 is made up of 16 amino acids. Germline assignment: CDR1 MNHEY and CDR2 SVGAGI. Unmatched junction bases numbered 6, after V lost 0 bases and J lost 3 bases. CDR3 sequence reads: CASSYSDGTATDTQYF. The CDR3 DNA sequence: TGTGCCAGCAGTTACTCGGACGGGACAGCTACAGATACGCAGTATTTT.

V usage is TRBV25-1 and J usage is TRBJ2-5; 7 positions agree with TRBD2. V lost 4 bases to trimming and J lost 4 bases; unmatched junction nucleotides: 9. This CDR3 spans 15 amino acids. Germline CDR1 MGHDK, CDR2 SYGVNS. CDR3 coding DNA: TGTGCCAGCAGTGGGGGAAGCGGGACCACAGAGACCCAGTACTTC. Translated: CASSGGSGTTETQYF.

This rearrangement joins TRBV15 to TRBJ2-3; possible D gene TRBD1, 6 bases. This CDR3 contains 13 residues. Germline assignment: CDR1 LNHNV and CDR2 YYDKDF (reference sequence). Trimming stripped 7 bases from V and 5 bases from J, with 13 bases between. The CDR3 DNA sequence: TGTGCCACCAATCCATGGACAGAAGATACGCAGTATTTT. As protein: CATNPWTEDTQYF.

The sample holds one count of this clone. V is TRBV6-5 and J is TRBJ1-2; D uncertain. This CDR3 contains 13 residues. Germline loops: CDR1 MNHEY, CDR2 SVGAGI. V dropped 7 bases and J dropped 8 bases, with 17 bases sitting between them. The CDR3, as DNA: TGTGCCAGCACCCCTTCCGGCACGGGGGGCTACACCTTC. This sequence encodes CASTPSGTGGYTF.

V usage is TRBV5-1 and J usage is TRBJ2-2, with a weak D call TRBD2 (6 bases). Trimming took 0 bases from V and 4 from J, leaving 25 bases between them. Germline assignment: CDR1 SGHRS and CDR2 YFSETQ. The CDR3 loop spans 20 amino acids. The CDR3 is CASSLAGRLPALEGTGELFF. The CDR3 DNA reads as TGCGCCAGCAGCTTGGCTGGAAGACTCCCGGCCCTGGAGGGCACCGGGGAGCTGTTTTTT.

DNA of the CDR3: TGTGCCAGCTCCCTACCCCGGGGTGGCTACACCTTC. Translated: CASSLPRGGYTF. The V gene is TRBV7-9, the J gene TRBJ1-2, with D unclear. The CDR3 extends over 12 amino acids. Trimming shortened V by 8 bases and J by 7 bases, and 14 bases separated the two germline ends. Germline V CDR1 and CDR2: SEHNR, FQNEAQ (reference sequence).

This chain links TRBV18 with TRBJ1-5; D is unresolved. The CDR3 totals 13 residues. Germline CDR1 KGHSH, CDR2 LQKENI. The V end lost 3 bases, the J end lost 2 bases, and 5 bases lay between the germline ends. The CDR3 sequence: CASSPAGNQPQHF. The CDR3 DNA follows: TGTGCCAGCTCACCGGCTGGCAATCAGCCCCAGCATTTT.